Shown below are 16 T cell receptor beta chains from a single sample sequenced in a study of blood T cell repertoires in COVID-19. Libraries were prepared by immunoSEQ multiplex PCR; TCRdb keeps only in-frame clonotypes and omits some of them. The sample contains 220,000 or so clones, over 60% of which appear only once. Sequenced input: peripheral blood. These receptors were collected from a woman aged 70-85 years with acute or convalescent COVID-19.

The chain carries TRBV4-2 and TRBJ2-7; TRBD2 aligns across 9 bases. The V segment lost 0 bases and the J segment 7 bases; nucleotides outside the gene matches: 10. The CDR3 is 16 residues long. Germline CDR1 is LGHNA and CDR2 is YNFKEQ. The CDR3 coding sequence is TGTGCCAGCAGCCAAGAAGCGGGGGGAGGGTCTGGGGAGCAGTACTTC. As protein: CASSQEAGGGSGEQYF.

This clone was detected once. This chain links TRBV11-2 with TRBJ2-1; 8 positions agree with TRBD1. There are 14 residues in the CDR3. V lost 8 bases and J lost 3; bases outside the gene matches: 6. Germline V gives CDR1 SGHAT, CDR2 FQNNGV. Here the CDR3 reads CASSTTGGYNEQFF. CDR3 sequence (DNA): TGTGCCAGCTCTACAACAGGGGGCTACAATGAGCAGTTCTTC. The entire variable domain, with the rest obtained from reference TRBV11-2 and TRBJ2-1, is as follows: EAGVAQSPRYKIIEKRQSVAFWCNPISGHATLYWYQQILGQGPKLLIQFQNNGVVDDSQLPKDRFSAERLKGVDSTLKIQPAKLEDSAVYLCASSTTGGYNEQFFGPGTRLTVL.

The rearrangement uses TRBV5-1 and TRBJ1-1; D is unresolved. The CDR3 runs 13 residues. Trimming took off 0 bases at V and 6 bases at J, with 9 bases between the two ends. Germline CDR1 and CDR2: SGHRS and YFSETQ. This CDR3 is CASSLEDAAEAFF. CDR3 DNA sequence: TGCGCCAGCAGCTTGGAAGACGCGGCTGAAGCTTTCTTT.

J is TRBJ1-2 and V is TRBV30; D perhaps matches TRBD1 (5 bases). Deletions cut 3 bases from V and 2 bases from J, with 19 bases between. The CDR3 length is 16 residues. Germline V CDR1 and CDR2: GTSNPN, SVGIG (reference sequence). CDR3 sequence reads: CAWRPELGTRNYGYTF. CDR3 DNA: TGTGCCTGGAGGCCGGAACTGGGGACTCGGAACTATGGCTACACCTTC. Full variable domain (missing parts from reference TRBV30 and TRBJ1-2): SQTIHQWPATLVQPVGSPLSLECTVEGTSNPNLYWYRQAAGRGLQLLFYSVGIGQISSEVPQNLSASRPQDRQFILSSKKLLLSDSGFYLCAWRPELGTRNYGYTFGSGTRLTVV.

The J gene is TRBJ2-3, the V gene TRBV21-1; no check of the table's D call, TRBD1, against the DNA was made. TRBV21-1 is a listed pseudogene. The CDR3 consists of 15 residues. In nucleotides, the CDR3 is TGTGCCAGCAACAGGGGACCCTCTAGCACAGATACGCAGTATTTT. It encodes CASNRGPSSTDTQYF.

This chain uses TRBV25-1 with TRBJ2-7; 10 positions agree with TRBD2. This CDR3 has 17 residues. After removal of 1 base from V and 2 bases from J, the junction contained 8 bases not matched to a gene. Germline CDR1 and CDR2: MGHDK and SYGVNS. The CDR3 spells CASSESPGLAGAYEQYF. CDR3 bases: TGTGCCAGCAGTGAATCCCCGGGTCTAGCGGGGGCCTACGAGCAGTACTTC.

V and J are TRBV11-2 and TRBJ1-1, with TRBD1 as a possible D gene (6 bases). V lost 1 base to trimming and J lost 7 bases, with 16 bases between them. CDR1 is SGHAT, CDR2 FQNNGV, per germline. The CDR3 has 15 residues. Here the CDR3 DNA reads TGTGCCAGCAGCTTAGGGGGCACGGGACAAATTGAAGCTTTCTTT. Its protein product is CASSLGGTGQIEAFF.

This chain links TRBV28 with TRBJ2-3, with TRBD1 matching 9 bases. V gave up 3 bases and J gave up 3 bases; unmatched junction bases: 7. Germline CDR1 is MDHEN and CDR2 is SYDVKM. This CDR3 region has 16 residues. CDR3 sequence: CASSLPGTGRTDTQYF. In nucleotides, the CDR3 is TGTGCCAGCAGTTTGCCTGGGACAGGGAGGACAGATACGCAGTATTTT.

V and J are TRBV18 and TRBJ2-1; a possible D gene is TRBD2 (5 bases). The germline gives CDR1 KGHSH, CDR2 LQKENI. V was pared by 3 bases and J by 0 bases, with 9 bases between. This CDR3 has 15 amino acids. This CDR3 reads CASSPQTTSYNEQFF. As DNA, the CDR3 is TGTGCCAGCTCACCTCAGACTACCTCCTACAATGAGCAGTTCTTC.

This clone was found a few times. The chain links TRBV6-2 or TRBV6-3 to TRBJ2-3; the D is unclear. From germline, CDR1 is MNHEY and CDR2 SVGEGT. The CDR3 has 12 residues. The V end lost 5 bases, the J end lost 4 bases, and 7 bases lay between the germline ends. CDR3 sequence: CASSLLPDTQYF. The CDR3 DNA reads TGTGCCAGCAGTCTACTACCAGATACGCAGTATTTT.

V and J are TRBV5-6 and TRBJ2-6, with 7 positions matching TRBD1. Germline CDR1 SGHDT, CDR2 YYEEEE. CDR3 length: 17 amino acids. The junction had 12 bases not matched to a gene; V was cut back by 4 bases and J by 5 bases. The CDR3 sequence is CASSTGTAYFWANVLTF. The CDR3 bases are TGTGCCAGCAGCACCGGGACAGCCTATTTTTGGGCCAACGTCCTGACTTTC.

This clone was found a few times. The chain links TRBV5-4 to TRBJ2-2; D might be TRBD2 (7 bases). CDR1 and CDR2 from the germline V gene are SGHNT and YYREEE (reference sequence). Trimming removed 1 base from V and 5 bases from J, with 9 bases in between. This CDR3 is built from 14 residues. The CDR3 protein is CASSLKGGTGELFF. As DNA, the CDR3 is TGTGCCAGCAGCTTGAAGGGGGGGACCGGGGAGCTGTTTTTT.

The gene calls are TRBV18 and TRBJ1-3, with a weak D call TRBD1 (6 bases). CDR1 and CDR2 from the germline V gene are KGHSH and LQKENI. The CDR3 spans 14 residues. Trimming took 6 bases from V and 0 from J, leaving 9 bases between them. The CDR3 DNA reads TGTGCCAGCTCTACGGACAGCTCTGGAAACACCATATATTTT. Translated, it gives CASSTDSSGNTIYF.

The rearrangement links TRBV5-1 to TRBJ2-3; D may be TRBD2 (5 bases). Germline V lookup: CDR1 SGHRS, CDR2 YFSETQ. Trimming took off 1 base at V and 2 bases at J, with 8 bases between the two ends. CDR3 length: 14 amino acids. CDR3 sequence (DNA): TGCGCCAGCAGCTTGAGAGGGCCCACAGATACGCAGTATTTT. This sequence encodes CASSLRGPTDTQYF.

Only a few counts were recorded for this clone. V and J are TRBV30 and TRBJ2-6; the match to TRBD1 covers 7 bases. With 3 bases clipped from V and 2 bases from J, the junction kept 4 bases outside the gene matches. CDR1 is GTSNPN, CDR2 SVGIG, per germline (reference sequence). The CDR3 totals 15 residues. The chain's CDR3 is CAWSKGGTGANVLTF. CDR3 sequence (DNA): TGTGCCTGGAGCAAAGGGGGCACTGGGGCCAACGTCCTGACTTTC.

This chain uses TRBV5-1 with TRBJ2-2; 9 bases are shared with TRBD1. Germline CDR1 reads SGHRS; CDR2 reads YFSETQ. The CDR3 sequence is 16 residues long. V lost 2 bases and J lost 1; bases outside the gene matches: 3. CDR3 in DNA: TGCGCCAGCAGCTTTGGGGGACAGGGGAACACCGGGGAGCTGTTTTTT. It is translated as CASSFGGQGNTGELFF.